The 25 T cell receptor beta chains given below trace back to one sample, sequenced in a study of T cells after yellow fever vaccination. Each CDR3 protein is one row after TCRdb ran MiXCR on the 5' RACE reads. Among just under 600,000 distinct CDR3 sequences listed, less than 15% were seen once. Sequences were derived from PBMCs, sampled on the day of the yellow fever booster vaccination. The receptors come from a man aged 25 to 45 who received the YFV17D yellow fever vaccine.

The rearrangement joins TRBV30 to TRBJ2-6; D is possibly TRBD1 (6 bases). Trimming removed 3 bases from V and 4 bases from J, with 13 bases in between. Germline V gene lookup returns CDR1 GTSNPN and CDR2 SVGIG (reference sequence). The CDR3 is 15 residues long. The CDR3 nucleotides read TGTGCCTGGAGGGGGGCTCGTACGGGGGCCAACGTCCTGACTTTC. It is translated as CAWRGARTGANVLTF.

The chain employs TRBV12-3 or TRBV12-4 and TRBJ2-2; no reliable D call. Trimming stripped 7 bases from V and 8 bases from J, with 8 bases between. This CDR3 has 11 residues. CDR3 nucleotide sequence: TGTGCCAGCACCCTTGAAGGGGAGCTGTTTTTT. It translates to CASTLEGELFF.

The J gene is TRBJ1-1, the V gene TRBV6-1, with TRBD1 matching 7 bases. V lost 4 bases, J lost 1 base, and 3 bases stayed unmatched. The CDR3 runs to 14 residues. Germline CDR1 MNHNS, CDR2 SASEGT. The CDR3 reads CASSVGQPNTEAFF. The DNA for the CDR3 is TGTGCCAGCAGTGTGGGACAGCCGAACACTGAAGCTTTCTTT.

This clonotype has ten or more counts. The chain joins TRBV20-1 to TRBJ1-2; 7 bases agree with TRBD1. Germline V gene sequence: CDR1 DFQATT, CDR2 SNEGSKA (reference sequence). The J segment lost 4 bases and the V segment lost 7 bases, leaving 9 bases of the junction unmatched. This CDR3 region has 13 residues. CDR3 sequence (DNA): TGCAGTGGGGGGGAGGGGGCTTCCTATGGCTACACCTTC. Its protein product is CSGGEGASYGYTF.

This chain uses TRBV6-1 with TRBJ1-6, with 7 positions matching TRBD1. The germline CDR1 and CDR2 sequences are MNHNS and SASEGT. Trimming took 5 bases from V and 6 from J; bases not matched to a gene: 4. The CDR3 runs 14 residues. The CDR3 here is CASSLTGVNSPLHF. Written as DNA, the CDR3 is TGTGCCAGCAGTCTAACAGGGGTTAATTCACCCCTCCACTTT.

The sample holds a few counts of this clonotype. The chain couples TRBV7-6 to TRBJ2-1, with 9 bases that match TRBD2. Germline CDR1 and CDR2: SGHVS and FNYEAQ. The CDR3 is 18 residues long. The V segment lost 5 bases and the J segment 0 bases; nucleotides outside the gene matches: 11. CDR3 sequence reads: CASSKTGTSLLSYNEQFF. The CDR3 DNA reads TGTGCCAGCAGCAAAACCGGGACTAGCCTTCTCTCCTACAATGAGCAGTTCTTC.

The V call is TRBV5-5, the J call TRBJ1-1; D is possibly TRBD1 (6 bases). Germline V gene sequence: CDR1 SGHKS, CDR2 YYEKEE (reference sequence). With 5 bases removed from V and 1 base from J, the gap between germline ends came to 9 bases. The CDR3 contains 13 residues. The CDR3 loop is CASRLTGNTEAFF. The DNA of the CDR3 is TGTGCCAGCAGGTTGACAGGGAACACTGAAGCTTTCTTT. Complete variable domain (other parts from reference TRBV5-5 and TRBJ1-1): DAGVTQSPTHLIKTRGQQVTLRCSPISGHKSVSWYQQVLGQGPQFIFQYYEKEERGRGNFPDRFSARQFPNYSSELNVNALLLGDSALYLCASRLTGNTEAFFGQGTRLTVV.

The CDR3 DNA is TGTGCCACCAGCAGAGATTTAGGGAGCGGGAGGGAGAATACGCAGTATTTT. This gives the protein CATSRDLGSGRENTQYF. The chain links TRBV15 to TRBJ2-3; TRBD2 matches at 10 bases. There are 17 residues in the CDR3. Unmatched junction bases numbered 10, after V lost 0 bases and J lost 7 bases. CDR1 is LNHNV and CDR2 is YYDKDF in the germline V gene (reference sequence).

This chain connects TRBV7-3 to TRBJ2-3; 12 bases are a match to TRBD2. Germline assignment: CDR1 SGHTA and CDR2 FQGTGA. The CDR3 sequence is 16 residues long. V lost 3 bases and J lost 7; bases outside the gene matches: 8. The CDR3 sequence is CASSFSTSGRRNTQYF. In DNA, the CDR3 is TGTGCCAGCAGCTTCAGTACTAGCGGGAGGCGAAATACGCAGTATTTT.

The rearrangement uses TRBV6-1 and TRBJ2-7, with D unresolved. The CDR3 is 13 amino acids. Trimming took 7 bases from V and 0 from J, leaving 10 bases between them. The V gene's germline CDR1 is MNHNS and CDR2 SASEGT. CDR3 nucleotides: TGTGCCAGCACTAACAGTTACTCCTACGAGCAGTACTTC. Residues: CASTNSYSYEQYF.

This clonotype has only a few counts. The V gene is TRBV12-3 or TRBV12-4, the J gene TRBJ2-7; 7 nucleotides agree with TRBD1. The CDR3 is made up of 17 amino acids. V lost 5 bases to trimming and J lost 0 bases; unmatched junction nucleotides: 13. CDR3 residues: CASSLQGSFLNSYEQYF. CDR3 nucleotides: TGTGCCAGCAGTCTACAGGGGTCCTTTCTTAACTCCTACGAGCAGTACTTC.

This clonotype was observed a handful of times. This rearrangement joins TRBV5-6 to TRBJ2-1; tentatively, D is TRBD1 (5 bases). CDR3 size: 14 residues. Germline V lookup: CDR1 SGHDT, CDR2 YYEEEE. The ends were cut back, 7 bases at V and 5 bases at J, with 16 bases in the middle. The CDR3 protein is CASRRAGADNEQFF. In nucleotides, the CDR3 is TGTGCCAGCCGCCGGGCTGGGGCCGACAATGAGCAGTTCTTC.

The chain combines TRBV18 with TRBJ2-5, with D uncertain. The V gene lost 8 bases and the J gene lost 5 bases, with 18 bases spanning the gap. The V gene's germline CDR1 is KGHSH and CDR2 LQKENI. The CDR3 runs 14 residues. The CDR3 DNA reads as TGTGCCAGCAGTCCTCAGCTAAACTTGGAGACCCAGTACTTC. This translates into CASSPQLNLETQYF.

In this sample, this clonotype turned up a few times. At one boundary the junction diverges from the germline segment, which might be a read error. The V gene is TRBV3-1, the J gene TRBJ2-1, with TRBD2 identical over 11 bases. CDR3 length: 16 amino acids. Germline values: CDR1 LGHDT, CDR2 YNNKEL (reference sequence). The CDR3 nucleotides read TGTGCCAGCAGGCAAGAGGCTAGCGGGGGGTACAATGAGCAGTTCTTC. Amino acids: CASRQEASGGYNEQFF.

The chain joins TRBV2 to TRBJ2-7, with 8 bases aligning to TRBD1. The CDR3 covers 15 residues. CDR1 SNHLY and CDR2 FYNNEI come from the germline V gene. With V trimmed by 6 bases and J by 7 bases, 14 bases remained unmatched. CDR3 nucleotide sequence: TGTGCCAGCAGAAACCCCGGGACAGGCGGCAAAGAGCAGTACTTC. Its translation is CASRNPGTGGKEQYF.

This clonotype showed up just a few times. The chain has TRBV9 and TRBJ2-1, with 12 bases matching TRBD1. Germline V gene lookup returns CDR1 SGDLS and CDR2 YYNGEE. Trimming at V came to 0 bases and at J to 9 bases, leaving 4 bases not matched to a gene. CDR3 size: 15 residues. The CDR3 region has the DNA TGTGCCAGCAGCGTAGGAGGGACAGGGGGCAGTGAGCAGTTCTTC. Translating it yields CASSVGGTGGSEQFF.

In its sample, this clonotype was seen a few times. V is TRBV5-1 and J is TRBJ2-2; the D call may be TRBD1 or TRBD2 (6 bases each). This CDR3 has 17 residues. Germline V gene data show CDR1 as SGHRS and CDR2 as YFSETQ. V lost 5 bases and J lost 4, with 21 bases in between. In nucleotides, the CDR3 is TGCGCCAGCAGAGAAGACCCGGGGGCGCAAACCACCGGGGAGCTGTTTTTT. Its translation is CASREDPGAQTTGELFF.

V is TRBV20-1 and J is TRBJ1-6, with D maybe TRBD1 (5 bases). Germline V gene data show CDR1 as DFQATT and CDR2 as SNEGSKA (reference sequence). V was shortened by 5 bases and J by 7 bases, with 12 bases between the two germline ends. The CDR3 sequence is 13 residues long. DNA of the CDR3: TGCAGTGCTTCCCCGGGGGTAAATTCACCCCTCCACTTT. This gives the protein CSASPGVNSPLHF.

This clonotype was seen only a few times. The gene calls are TRBV10-3 and TRBJ2-1, with D perhaps TRBD1 (5 bases). Germline V gene sequence: CDR1 ENHRY, CDR2 SYGVKD. This CDR3 comprises 15 residues. The V end was cut by 6 bases, the J end by 1 base, with 13 bases between. CDR3 region: CAISLGVGSYNEQFF. The CDR3 DNA reads TGTGCCATCAGCCTAGGGGTCGGGTCCTACAATGAGCAGTTCTTC.

The J gene is TRBJ1-2, the V gene TRBV19; D not resolved. CDR1 and CDR2 from the germline V gene are LNHDA and SQIVND (reference sequence). The CDR3 is 13 residues long. The V end was cut by 7 bases, the J end by 7 bases, with 16 bases between. CDR3 sequence: CASKHTATGGYTF. As DNA, the CDR3 is TGTGCCAGTAAACACACGGCGACGGGTGGCTACACCTTC.

This chain links TRBV5-1 with TRBJ1-1; possibly TRBD1 for D (5 bases). V was clipped by 5 bases and J by 6 bases, with 14 bases between them. This CDR3 spans 13 amino acids. Germline V gene sequence: CDR1 SGHRS, CDR2 YFSETQ. CDR3 sequence: CASRTDSAPEAFF. As DNA, the CDR3 is TGCGCCAGCAGAACCGACAGTGCCCCTGAAGCTTTCTTT.

The chain has TRBV6-1 and TRBJ1-5; 7 nucleotides align to TRBD1. With V trimmed by 5 bases and J by 2 bases, 6 bases remained unmatched. Per germline, CDR1 MNHNS and CDR2 SASEGT. This CDR3 is built from 15 residues. The CDR3 here is CASSTQGGGNQPQHF. CDR3 bases: TGTGCCAGCAGTACCCAGGGGGGAGGCAATCAGCCCCAGCATTTT.

At least ten counts were recorded for this clonotype. The rearrangement joins TRBV5-8 to TRBJ1-1, with D unresolved. The V gene lost 2 bases and the J gene lost 4 bases, with 12 bases spanning the gap. Germline V gene sequence: CDR1 SGHTS, CDR2 YDEGEE. The CDR3 extends over 14 amino acids. CDR3 in amino acids: CASSLRELGTEAFF. The CDR3 DNA sequence: TGTGCCAGCAGCTTACGAGAACTGGGCACTGAAGCTTTCTTT.

This clonotype occurred a few times. The V gene is TRBV6-1, the J gene TRBJ1-1; D call uncertain. The CDR3 covers 16 residues. The germline V gene encodes CDR1 MNHNS and CDR2 SASEGT. Trimming shortened V by 0 bases and J by 0 bases, and 11 bases separated the two germline ends. In DNA form, the CDR3 reads TGTGCCAGCAGTGAAGCAAATGTCGGGATGAACACTGAAGCTTTCTTT. Translated, it gives CASSEANVGMNTEAFF.

The chain employs TRBV29-1 and TRBJ2-1; tentative D call: TRBD2 (7 bases). The germline V and J ends were trimmed by 4 bases and 1 base, with 20 bases remaining between them. The germline V gene encodes CDR1 SQVTM and CDR2 ANQGSEA. The length of the CDR3 is 17 residues. The CDR3 region has the DNA TGCAGCGTTGGCTTGGGGAGGGGGTATCGTTCCTACAATGAGCAGTTCTTC. It yields the protein CSVGLGRGYRSYNEQFF.